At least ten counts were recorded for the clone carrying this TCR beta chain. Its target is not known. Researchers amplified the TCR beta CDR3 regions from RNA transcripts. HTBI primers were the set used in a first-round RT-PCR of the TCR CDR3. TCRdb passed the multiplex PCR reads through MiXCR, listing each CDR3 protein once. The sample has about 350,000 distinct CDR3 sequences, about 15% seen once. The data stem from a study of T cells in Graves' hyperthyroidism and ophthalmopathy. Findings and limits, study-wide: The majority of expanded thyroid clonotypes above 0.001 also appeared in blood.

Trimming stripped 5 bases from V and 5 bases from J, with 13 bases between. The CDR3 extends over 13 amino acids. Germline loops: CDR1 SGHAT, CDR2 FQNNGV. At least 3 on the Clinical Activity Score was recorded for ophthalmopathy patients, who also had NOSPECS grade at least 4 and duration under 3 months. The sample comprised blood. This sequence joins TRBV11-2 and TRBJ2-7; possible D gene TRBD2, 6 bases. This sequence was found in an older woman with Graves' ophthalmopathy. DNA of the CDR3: TGTGCCAGCAGCGACCGGGGGTTCGACGAGCAGTACTTC. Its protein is CASSDRGFDEQYF.